This is a list of T cell receptor beta chains from one sample in a study of identical twins. TCRdb independently ran MiXCR on the 5' RACE reads; one entry per CDR3 protein. This table has around 1.7 million distinct CDR3 sequences, less than 35% appearing once. The sequencing sample was made of cord blood. The receptors here all came from a newborn girl in good health. Both conserved end residues are part of each CDR3. The order of the fields is clone size, D gene, J gene, V gene, CDR3 protein, CDR3 DNA. A D gene is named only where the DNA matches it firmly. Expanded clones get a size class; other rows say once, few or many, or leave the size out.

clone_size: -; d_call: TRBD1; j_call: TRBJ1-1; v_call: TRBV2; cdr3_aa: CAGSGQGVNTEAFF; cdr3_nt: TGTGCCGGCAGTGGACAGGGGGTGAACACTGAAGCTTTCTTT
clone_size: -; d_call: -; j_call: TRBJ2-5; v_call: TRBV20-1; cdr3_aa: CSARDLGTAGETQYF; cdr3_nt: TGCAGTGCTAGAGATCTTGGTACTGCTGGAGAGACCCAGTACTTC
clone_size: -; d_call: -; j_call: TRBJ2-5; v_call: TRBV7-9; cdr3_aa: CASNRKQDEQYF; cdr3_nt: TGTGCCAGCAACAGGAAACAAGATGAGCAGTACTTC
clone_size: -; d_call: -; j_call: TRBJ2-1; v_call: TRBV24-1; cdr3_aa: CATSDPGGALTYNEQFF; cdr3_nt: TGTGCCACCAGTGACCCCGGGGGAGCGCTTACCTACAATGAGCAGTTCTTC
clone_size: -; d_call: TRBD2; j_call: TRBJ2-5; v_call: TRBV6-2/TRBV6-3; cdr3_aa: CASSYRRNSGGPQETQYF; cdr3_nt: TGTGCCAGCAGTTATAGGAGGAATAGCGGGGGCCCGCAAGAGACCCAGTACTTC
clone_size: -; d_call: -; j_call: TRBJ2-7; v_call: TRBV5-1; cdr3_aa: CASRMRGDSYEQYF; cdr3_nt: TGCGCCAGCCGGATGAGGGGAGACTCCTACGAGCAGTACTTC
clone_size: few; d_call: TRBD1; j_call: TRBJ2-3; v_call: TRBV5-8; cdr3_aa: CASSFGTVPFTDTQYF; cdr3_nt: TGTGCCAGCAGCTTCGGGACAGTTCCTTTCACAGATACGCAGTATTTT
clone_size: few; d_call: -; j_call: TRBJ2-7; v_call: TRBV18; cdr3_aa: CASSPFSDTANYEQYF; cdr3_nt: TGTGCCAGCTCACCGTTCTCAGACACCGCGAACTACGAGCAGTACTTC
clone_size: -; d_call: -; j_call: TRBJ2-5; v_call: TRBV20-1; cdr3_aa: CSAREGRGGQETQYF; cdr3_nt: TGCAGTGCTAGAGAGGGCAGGGGTGGTCAAGAGACCCAGTACTTC
clone_size: -; d_call: -; j_call: TRBJ2-3; v_call: TRBV25-1; cdr3_aa: CASSDGSSPAMDTQYF; cdr3_nt: TGTGCCAGCAGTGATGGGAGTAGCCCGGCGATGGATACGCAGTATTTT
clone_size: few; d_call: TRBD1; j_call: TRBJ1-2; v_call: TRBV29-1; cdr3_aa: CSVEVRQGALNYGYTF; cdr3_nt: TGCAGCGTTGAAGTCCGACAGGGGGCCCTTAACTATGGCTACACCTTC
clone_size: few; d_call: -; j_call: TRBJ2-3; v_call: TRBV7-2; cdr3_aa: CASSLYSPSTDTQYF; cdr3_nt: TGTGCCAGCAGCCTCTATAGCCCTAGCACAGATACGCAGTATTTT
clone_size: few; d_call: TRBD2; j_call: TRBJ2-5; v_call: TRBV24-1; cdr3_aa: CATSEQTSDGTQYF; cdr3_nt: TGTGCCACCAGTGAGCAGACTAGCGACGGGACCCAGTACTTC
clone_size: many; d_call: -; j_call: TRBJ2-3; v_call: TRBV25-1; cdr3_aa: CASSEGGIDTQYF; cdr3_nt: TGTGCCAGCAGTGAAGGGGGCATAGATACGCAGTATTTT
clone_size: -; d_call: TRBD2; j_call: TRBJ2-3; v_call: TRBV20-1; cdr3_aa: CSAKIRGLAGFTDTQYF; cdr3_nt: TGCAGTGCTAAGATTAGGGGACTAGCGGGGTTCACAGATACGCAGTATTTT
clone_size: many; d_call: -; j_call: TRBJ2-4; v_call: TRBV4-2; cdr3_aa: CASSQVGQGVAKNIQYF; cdr3_nt: TGTGCCAGCAGCCAAGTCGGCCAGGGCGTAGCCAAAAACATTCAGTACTTC
clone_size: -; d_call: -; j_call: TRBJ2-3; v_call: TRBV27; cdr3_aa: CASRLGTTQYF; cdr3_nt: TGTGCCAGCCGTTTGGGGACTACGCAGTATTTT
clone_size: -; d_call: -; j_call: TRBJ2-1; v_call: TRBV3-1; cdr3_aa: CASSPLLVPIYNEQFF; cdr3_nt: TGTGCCAGCAGCCCTTTACTAGTCCCAATCTACAATGAGCAGTTCTTC
clone_size: few; d_call: -; j_call: TRBJ2-4; v_call: TRBV15; cdr3_aa: CATSPRLDIQYF; cdr3_nt: TGTGCCACCAGCCCTCGACTAGACATTCAGTACTTC
clone_size: -; d_call: -; j_call: TRBJ1-1; v_call: TRBV7-2; cdr3_aa: CASSFVGRDTEAFF; cdr3_nt: TGTGCCAGCAGCTTCGTGGGACGGGACACTGAAGCTTTCTTT
clone_size: few; d_call: -; j_call: TRBJ2-3; v_call: TRBV2; cdr3_aa: CASLEDRFTDTQYF; cdr3_nt: TGTGCCAGCTTGGAGGATCGGTTCACAGATACGCAGTATTTT
clone_size: few; d_call: TRBD2; j_call: TRBJ2-3; v_call: TRBV28; cdr3_aa: CASSLAGVLVDTQYF; cdr3_nt: TGTGCCAGCAGCCTAGCGGGAGTGTTGGTGGATACGCAGTATTTT
clone_size: few; d_call: TRBD1; j_call: TRBJ1-2; v_call: TRBV20-1; cdr3_aa: CSARGQGVNYGYTF; cdr3_nt: TGCAGTGCTAGGGGACAGGGGGTGAACTATGGCTACACCTTC
clone_size: many; d_call: -; j_call: TRBJ2-1; v_call: TRBV5-1; cdr3_aa: CASSLVWTHNEQFF; cdr3_nt: TGCGCCAGCAGCTTGGTGTGGACGCATAATGAGCAGTTCTTC
clone_size: few; d_call: -; j_call: TRBJ1-1; v_call: TRBV10-3; cdr3_aa: CAANTIGSTEAFF; cdr3_nt: TGTGCCGCCAACACAATTGGAAGCACTGAAGCTTTCTTT
clone_size: -; d_call: -; j_call: TRBJ1-1; v_call: TRBV9; cdr3_aa: CASSVVGAGEAFF; cdr3_nt: TGTGCCAGCAGCGTAGTGGGGGCTGGTGAAGCTTTCTTT
clone_size: -; d_call: TRBD2; j_call: TRBJ2-3; v_call: TRBV7-2; cdr3_aa: CASSTGTSGVTDTQYF; cdr3_nt: TGTGCCAGCAGCACCGGGACTAGCGGGGTCACAGATACGCAGTATTTT
clone_size: -; d_call: -; j_call: TRBJ2-3; v_call: TRBV28; cdr3_aa: CASSLMPVRGGGSFGDTQYF; cdr3_nt: TGTGCCAGCAGTTTAATGCCCGTCAGAGGGGGGGGATCCTTCGGAGATACGCAGTATTTT
clone_size: many; d_call: -; j_call: TRBJ1-4; v_call: TRBV4-2; cdr3_aa: CASSQDPGNSVKLFF; cdr3_nt: TGTGCCAGCAGCCAAGATCCAGGGAATTCAGTAAAACTGTTTTTT
clone_size: few; d_call: TRBD1; j_call: TRBJ1-2; v_call: TRBV6-6; cdr3_aa: CASRLDRGPSYGYTF; cdr3_nt: TGTGCCAGCAGACTGGACAGGGGGCCTTCTTATGGCTACACCTTC
clone_size: many; d_call: -; j_call: TRBJ2-5; v_call: TRBV29-1; cdr3_aa: CSVEWQSHQETQYF; cdr3_nt: TGCAGCGTTGAGTGGCAGTCCCACCAAGAGACCCAGTACTTC
clone_size: -; d_call: TRBD2; j_call: TRBJ2-3; v_call: TRBV7-2; cdr3_aa: CTSSLGRLAGLRTDTQYF; cdr3_nt: TGTACCAGCAGCTTAGGGCGGCTAGCGGGGCTACGCACAGATACGCAGTATTTT
clone_size: few; d_call: TRBD1; j_call: TRBJ1-1; v_call: TRBV20-1; cdr3_aa: CSAQDREAFF; cdr3_nt: TGCAGTGCTCAGGACAGGGAAGCTTTCTTT
clone_size: -; d_call: TRBD2; j_call: TRBJ2-2; v_call: TRBV13; cdr3_aa: CASSSATSGGNTGELFF; cdr3_nt: TGTGCCAGCAGCTCCGCGACTAGCGGGGGGAACACCGGGGAGCTGTTTTTT
clone_size: few; d_call: -; j_call: TRBJ1-5; v_call: TRBV20-1; cdr3_aa: CSARIQGRAGPQHF; cdr3_nt: TGCAGTGCTAGAATCCAGGGACGGGCCGGGCCCCAGCATTTT
clone_size: -; d_call: TRBD1; j_call: TRBJ2-7; v_call: TRBV6-6; cdr3_aa: CASSYTGAISYEQYF; cdr3_nt: TGTGCCAGCAGTTACACAGGGGCGATATCCTACGAGCAGTACTTC
clone_size: -; d_call: -; j_call: TRBJ2-6; v_call: TRBV6-5; cdr3_aa: CASSYFLLHGDSGANVLTF; cdr3_nt: TGTGCCAGCAGTTACTTTCTTTTACACGGGGACTCTGGGGCCAACGTCCTGACTTTC
clone_size: few; d_call: -; j_call: TRBJ1-6; v_call: TRBV7-2; cdr3_aa: CASNKQGHRYNSPLHF; cdr3_nt: TGTGCCAGCAACAAACAGGGACACCGCTATAATTCACCCCTCCACTTT